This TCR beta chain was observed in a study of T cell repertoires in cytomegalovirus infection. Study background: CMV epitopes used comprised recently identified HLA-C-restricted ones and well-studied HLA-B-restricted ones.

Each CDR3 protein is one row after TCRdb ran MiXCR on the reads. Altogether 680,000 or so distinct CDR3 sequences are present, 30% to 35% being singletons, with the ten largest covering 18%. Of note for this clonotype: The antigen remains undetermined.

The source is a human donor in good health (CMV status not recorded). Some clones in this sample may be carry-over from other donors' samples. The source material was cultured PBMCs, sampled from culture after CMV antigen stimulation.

CDR3 in DNA: TGCGCCAGCAGCCAAGATAGAGCTAGCGGGGAGCCCCCTCGGGAGCAGTTCTTC. Translated, it gives CASSQDRASGEPPREQFF. The chain is built from TRBV4-1 and TRBJ2-1; 9 positions agree with TRBD2. Looked up from germline, CDR1 is MGHRA and CDR2 is YSYEKL. This CDR3 has 18 amino acids. V lost 0 bases to trimming and J lost 10 bases; unmatched junction nucleotides: 16.